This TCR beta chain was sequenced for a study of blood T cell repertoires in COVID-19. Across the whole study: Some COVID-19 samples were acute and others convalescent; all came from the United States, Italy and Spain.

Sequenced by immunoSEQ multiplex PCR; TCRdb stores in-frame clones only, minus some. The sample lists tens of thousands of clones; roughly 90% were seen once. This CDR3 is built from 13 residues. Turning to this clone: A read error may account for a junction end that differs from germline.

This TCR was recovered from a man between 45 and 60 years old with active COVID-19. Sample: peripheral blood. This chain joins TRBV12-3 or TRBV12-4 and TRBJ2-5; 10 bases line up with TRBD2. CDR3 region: CASSLAGVETQYF. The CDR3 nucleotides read TGTGCCAGCAGTCTAGCGGGAGTTGAGACCCAGTACTTC.